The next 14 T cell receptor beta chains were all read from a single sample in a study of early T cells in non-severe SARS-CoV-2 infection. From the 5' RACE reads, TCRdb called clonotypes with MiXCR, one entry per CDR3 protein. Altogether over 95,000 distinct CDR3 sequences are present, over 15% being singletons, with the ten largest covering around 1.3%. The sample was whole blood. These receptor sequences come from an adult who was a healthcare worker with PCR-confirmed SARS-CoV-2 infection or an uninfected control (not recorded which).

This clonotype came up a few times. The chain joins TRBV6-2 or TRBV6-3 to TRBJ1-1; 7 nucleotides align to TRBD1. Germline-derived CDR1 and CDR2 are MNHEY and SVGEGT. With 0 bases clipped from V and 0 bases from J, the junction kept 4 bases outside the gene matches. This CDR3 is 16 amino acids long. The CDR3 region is CASSYSGQTMNTEAFF. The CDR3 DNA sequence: TGTGCCAGCAGTTACTCGGGACAGACTATGAACACTGAAGCTTTCTTT.

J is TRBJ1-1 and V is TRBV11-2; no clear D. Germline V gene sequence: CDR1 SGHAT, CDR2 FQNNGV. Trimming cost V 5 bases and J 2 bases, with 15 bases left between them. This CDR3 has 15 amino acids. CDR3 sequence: CASSPPVFFNTEAFF. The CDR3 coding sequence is TGTGCCAGCAGCCCCCCGGTGTTCTTTAACACTGAAGCTTTCTTT.

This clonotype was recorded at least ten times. DNA of the CDR3: TGTGCCAGCAGTTTTCTCCGGACAGAACCTAATTCACCCCTCCACTTT. Translated: CASSFLRTEPNSPLHF. The rearrangement uses TRBV6-6 and TRBJ1-6; the D gene is possibly TRBD1 (6 bases). This CDR3 spans 16 amino acids. Trimming pared 4 bases from V and 6 bases from J, leaving 16 bases between. The germline V gene has CDR1 MNHNY and CDR2 SVGAGI (reference sequence).

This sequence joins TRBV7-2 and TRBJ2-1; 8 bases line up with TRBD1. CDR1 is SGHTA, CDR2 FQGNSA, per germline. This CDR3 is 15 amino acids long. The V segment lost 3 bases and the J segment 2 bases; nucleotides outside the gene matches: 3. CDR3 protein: CASSLDREAYNEQFF. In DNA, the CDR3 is TGTGCCAGCAGCTTGGACAGGGAAGCCTACAATGAGCAGTTCTTC.

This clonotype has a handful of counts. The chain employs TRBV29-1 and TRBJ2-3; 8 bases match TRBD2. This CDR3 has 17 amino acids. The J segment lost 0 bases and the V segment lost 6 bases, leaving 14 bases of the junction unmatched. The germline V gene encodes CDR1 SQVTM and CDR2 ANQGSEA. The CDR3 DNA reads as TGCAGCGTCGAAAACTCCCGAACTAGCGGTAGCACAGATACGCAGTATTTT. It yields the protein CSVENSRTSGSTDTQYF.

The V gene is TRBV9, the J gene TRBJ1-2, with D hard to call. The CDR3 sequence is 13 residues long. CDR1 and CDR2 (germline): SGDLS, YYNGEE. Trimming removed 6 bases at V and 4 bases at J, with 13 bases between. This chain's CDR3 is CASTSSGVYGYTF. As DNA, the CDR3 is TGTGCCAGCACCTCAAGCGGAGTCTATGGCTACACCTTC.

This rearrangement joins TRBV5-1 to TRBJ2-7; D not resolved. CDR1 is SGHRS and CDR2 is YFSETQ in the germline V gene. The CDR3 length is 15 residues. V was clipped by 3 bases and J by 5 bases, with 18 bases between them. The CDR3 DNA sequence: TGCGCCAGCAGCTCCCCCATAGGCGCGCTCCACGAGCAGTACTTC. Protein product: CASSSPIGALHEQYF.

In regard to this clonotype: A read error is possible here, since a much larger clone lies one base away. DNA for the CDR3: TGCGCCAGCAGCCCCCAGGGACTGGCCTACGAGCAGTACTTC. Translation: CASSPQGLAYEQYF. This chain links TRBV5-1 with TRBJ2-7, with TRBD2 as a possible D gene (6 bases). The CDR3 has 14 amino acids. The germline gives CDR1 SGHRS, CDR2 YFSETQ. The V end was cut by 4 bases, the J end by 2 bases, with 13 bases between.

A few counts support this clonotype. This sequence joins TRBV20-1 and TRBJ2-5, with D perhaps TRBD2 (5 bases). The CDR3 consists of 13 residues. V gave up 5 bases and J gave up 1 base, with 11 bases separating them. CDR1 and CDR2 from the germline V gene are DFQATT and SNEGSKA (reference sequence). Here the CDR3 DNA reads TGCAGTGCTCGTGACTACCTCCAAGAGACCCAGTACTTC. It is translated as CSARDYLQETQYF.

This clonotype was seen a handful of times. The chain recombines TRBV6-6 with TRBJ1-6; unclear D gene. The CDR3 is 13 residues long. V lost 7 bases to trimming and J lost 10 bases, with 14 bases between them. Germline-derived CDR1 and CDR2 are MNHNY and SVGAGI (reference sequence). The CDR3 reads CASKRMEGSPLHF. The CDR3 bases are TGTGCCAGCAAGAGGATGGAAGGATCACCCCTCCACTTT.

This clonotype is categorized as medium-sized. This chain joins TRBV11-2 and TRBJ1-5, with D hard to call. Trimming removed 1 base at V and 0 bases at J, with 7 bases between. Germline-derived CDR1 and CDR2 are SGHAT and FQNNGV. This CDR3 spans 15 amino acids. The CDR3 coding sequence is TGTGCCAGCAGCTTAGGTCCACTTAGCAATCAGCCCCAGCATTTT. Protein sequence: CASSLGPLSNQPQHF.

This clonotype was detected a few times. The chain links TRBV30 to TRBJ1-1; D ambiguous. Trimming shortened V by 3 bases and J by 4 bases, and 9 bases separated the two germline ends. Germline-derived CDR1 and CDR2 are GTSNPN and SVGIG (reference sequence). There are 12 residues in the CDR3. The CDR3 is CAWRRLPTEAFF. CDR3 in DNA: TGTGCCTGGAGGAGGCTGCCCACTGAAGCTTTCTTT.

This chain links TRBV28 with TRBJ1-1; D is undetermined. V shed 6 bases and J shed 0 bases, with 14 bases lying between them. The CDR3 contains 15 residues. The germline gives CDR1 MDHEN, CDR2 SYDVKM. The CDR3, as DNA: TGTGCCAGCAGCTCGGCCACTTCCCTGAACACTGAAGCTTTCTTT. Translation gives CASSSATSLNTEAFF.

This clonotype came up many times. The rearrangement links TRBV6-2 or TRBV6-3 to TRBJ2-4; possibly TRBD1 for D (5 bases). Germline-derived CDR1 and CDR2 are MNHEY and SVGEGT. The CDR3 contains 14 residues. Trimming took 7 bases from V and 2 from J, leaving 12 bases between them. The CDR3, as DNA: TGTGCCAGCAAGGGGTGGTTGACCAAAAACATTCAGTACTTC. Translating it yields CASKGWLTKNIQYF.